This passage covers 22 T cell receptor beta chains from one sample sequenced in a study of regulatory T cells in long-lasting Graves disease (dated by TCRdb to 2020 to 2023). The time point label here, explained by the study, means: newly diagnosed GD, antithyroid drugs for less than 3 months. For both TCR sequencing and RNA sequencing, RNA was extracted from PBMCs in TRIzol. Receptors were amplified or captured by multiplex PCR. The reads were generated on an Illumina HiSeq 4000. To build TCR beta libraries, CDR3 regions were amplified by Arm-PCR using iRepertoire HTBI primers. The public reads were quality trimmed at Q25 with fastp and then assembled into clones with MiXCR by TCRdb, keeping productive beta chains. Rows with a matching CDR3 protein are joined into one entry that keeps the most common DNA and genes. In this sample the table shows 400,000 to 500,000 distinct CDR3 sequences, under 15% of which occur a single time. The ten largest clones take up approximately 15% of the sample.

This same sample was also taken into another study, of T cells in Graves' hyperthyroidism and ophthalmopathy.

Sequencing used peripheral blood mononuclear cells (PBMCs), obtained at new diagnosis, from a patient treated with antithyroid drugs. The receptors stem from a woman aged 25 to 39 with Graves disease. Donor details come from another sample of the same person, matched by shared clones.

The gene calls are TRBV6-5 and TRBJ2-7; TRBD1 agrees at 8 bases. This CDR3 is built from 19 residues. V lost 3 bases to trimming and J lost 1 base; unmatched junction nucleotides: 17. CDR1 MNHEY and CDR2 SVGAGI come from the germline V gene. Here the CDR3 reads CASSYTQGPRQGSSYEQYF. The DNA of the CDR3 is TGTGCCAGCAGTTATACCCAGGGTCCTCGACAGGGGTCTTCCTACGAGCAGTACTTC.

The chain employs TRBV5-1 and TRBJ2-4, with TRBD2 matching 10 bases. Germline V gene data show CDR1 as SGHRS and CDR2 as YFSETQ. This CDR3 region has 13 residues. The junction had 1 base not matched to a gene; V was cut back by 3 bases and J by 7 bases. The CDR3 sequence: CASSSAGGNIQYF. The CDR3 nucleotides are TGCGCCAGCAGCTCAGCGGGAGGGAACATTCAGTACTTC. Full variable domain (missing parts from reference TRBV5-1 and TRBJ2-4): KAGVTQTPRYLIKTRGQQVTLSCSPISGHRSVSWYQQTPGQGLQFLFEYFSETQRNKGNFPGRFSGRQFSNSRSEMNVSTLELGDSALYLCASSSAGGNIQYFGAGTRLSVL.

The chain has TRBV7-6 and TRBJ2-7, with 8 bases identical to TRBD2. Germline CDR1 is SGHVS and CDR2 is FNYEAQ. Germline trimming cut 2 bases from V and 5 bases from J; bases unmatched to any gene: 11. This CDR3 has 16 residues. The CDR3 nucleotides read TGTGCCAGCAGCTTAATAGCGGGATTGGGGGCTCACGAGCAGTACTTC. Its translation is CASSLIAGLGAHEQYF.

Ten or more counts support this clonotype. The CDR3 loop reads CASSLGLGVTDTQYF. CDR3 nucleotide sequence: TGTGCCAGCAGTTTAGGGTTGGGAGTGACAGATACGCAGTATTTT. The chain employs TRBV12-3 or TRBV12-4 and TRBJ2-3; D is possibly TRBD2 (5 bases). CDR3 length: 15 amino acids. V shed 1 base and J shed 3 bases, with 11 bases lying between them.

This clonotype was detected a few times. A read error may be the cause here, since a much bigger clone is one base away. V gene TRBV10-1 combines with J gene TRBJ2-5; 11 bases fit TRBD1. Germline CDR1 is WNHNN and CDR2 is SYGVQD (reference sequence). This CDR3 region has 15 residues. DNA of the CDR3: TGCGCCAGCAATGAGGACAGGGGGCGCGAGGAGACCCAGTACTTC. Translated: CASNEDRGREETQYF.

This clonotype turned up a few times. The rearrangement uses TRBV20-1 and TRBJ1-2; no clear D. The CDR3 loop spans 8 amino acids. Germline V gene data show CDR1 as DFQATT and CDR2 as SNEGSKA (reference sequence). V was clipped by 7 bases and J by 6 bases, with 3 bases between them. The CDR3 sequence: CSDNGYTF. The CDR3 nucleotides are TGCAGTGATAATGGCTACACCTTC.

This clonotype came up many times. The CDR3 is CASIRAETSTDTQYF. DNA of the CDR3: TGCGCCAGCATCAGAGCGGAAACTAGCACAGATACGCAGTATTTT. The rearrangement joins TRBV5-1 to TRBJ2-3; perhaps TRBD2 as D (5 bases). CDR1 SGHRS and CDR2 YFSETQ come from the germline V gene. The length of the CDR3 is 15 residues. The V gene lost 6 bases and the J gene lost 0 bases, with 14 bases spanning the gap. Using reference TRBV5-1 and TRBJ2-3 for the parts outside the CDR3, the full variable domain is KAGVTQTPRYLIKTRGQQVTLSCSPISGHRSVSWYQQTPGQGLQFLFEYFSETQRNKGNFPGRFSGRQFSNSRSEMNVSTLELGDSALYLCASIRAETSTDTQYFGPGTRLTVL.

This clonotype came up many times. This chain connects TRBV2 to TRBJ2-1; 15 bases match TRBD2. The V gene end was trimmed by 10 bases and the J gene end by 7 bases; junction bases not matched to a gene: 5. The V gene's germline CDR1 is SNHLY and CDR2 FYNNEI. The CDR3 totals 14 residues. CDR3 DNA sequence: TGTGCCACCAGGGGACTAGCGGGAGGTAATGAGCAGTTCTTC. This translates into CATRGLAGGNEQFF. The complete variable domain, with remaining parts taken from reference TRBV2 and TRBJ2-1, reads EPEVTQTPSHQVTQMGQEVILRCVPISNHLYFYWYRQILGQKVEFLVSFYNNEISEKSEIFDDQFSVERPDGSNFTLKIRSTKLEDSAMYFCATRGLAGGNEQFFGPGTRLTVL.

This clonotype was detected many times. The chain combines TRBV24-1 with TRBJ2-1, with 9 bases that match TRBD1. This CDR3 is 14 amino acids long. Trimming at V came to 3 bases and at J to 8 bases, leaving 4 bases not matched to a gene. Per the germline V gene, CDR1 is KGHDR and CDR2 is SFDVKD. The CDR3 region is CATSDPGQGYEQFF. The CDR3 DNA reads as TGTGCCACCAGTGATCCGGGACAGGGATATGAGCAGTTCTTC.

In this sample, this clonotype turned up a few times. V is TRBV29-1 and J is TRBJ2-2; 7 bases match TRBD1. Germline V gene lookup returns CDR1 SQVTM and CDR2 ANQGSEA. V trimming: 8 bases; J trimming: 2 bases; junction bases outside the gene matches: 8. CDR3 length equals 14 residues. DNA of the CDR3: TGCAGCATCCGACAGGGATTTAACACCGGGGAGCTGTTTTTT. Encoded protein: CSIRQGFNTGELFF.

This clonotype came up a few times. The CDR3 DNA reads TGCGCCAGCAGCCAACCAGGGAAAAGGCTGAACACTGAAGCTTTCTTT. Its protein is CASSQPGKRLNTEAFF. The V gene is TRBV4-1, the J gene TRBJ1-1; tentative D call: TRBD1 (5 bases). From germline, CDR1 is MGHRA and CDR2 YSYEKL. Deletions cut 2 bases from V and 0 bases from J, with 13 bases between. This CDR3 region has 16 residues.

This clonotype turned up a few times. The rearrangement joins TRBV6-2 or TRBV6-3 to TRBJ2-7; TRBD2 matches 9 bases. This CDR3 region has 15 residues. The ends lost 5 bases at V and 1 base at J; junction bases unmatched: 6. Germline V lookup: CDR1 MNHEY, CDR2 SVGEGT. CDR3 coding DNA: TGTGCCAGCAGTGAAATGGCGGGAGGGTCCTACGAGCAGTACTTC. As protein: CASSEMAGGSYEQYF.

This clonotype was seen repeatedly, ten times or more. The chain couples TRBV5-6 to TRBJ2-3, with TRBD2 identical over 10 bases. Germline V lookup: CDR1 SGHDT, CDR2 YYEEEE. The CDR3 totals 14 residues. J lost 5 bases, V lost 4 bases, and 4 bases had no gene match. CDR3 in amino acids: CASSPSGSQDTQYF. The CDR3 bases are TGTGCCAGCAGCCCTAGCGGGAGTCAAGATACGCAGTATTTT.

This clonotype was found many times. The J gene is TRBJ1-2, the V gene TRBV28; 9 bases agree with TRBD1. V dropped 4 bases and J dropped 8; count of bases not matched to a gene: 5. Germline V gene data show CDR1 as MDHEN and CDR2 as SYDVKM. The CDR3 spans 13 residues. The CDR3 reads CASSWTGARGYTF. The CDR3 DNA sequence: TGTGCCAGCAGTTGGACAGGGGCGCGGGGCTACACCTTC.

This clonotype was counted only a few times. The chain has TRBV7-2 and TRBJ2-1, with unresolved D. Trimming removed 0 bases at V and 9 bases at J, with 12 bases between. Germline CDR1 SGHTA, CDR2 FQGNSA. The CDR3 consists of 14 residues. In DNA, the CDR3 is TGTGCCAGCAGCTTAGCTATCCGTTCCGGTGAGCAGTTCTTC. Its translation is CASSLAIRSGEQFF.

The rearrangement links TRBV5-1 to TRBJ2-5, with 9 bases identical to TRBD1. Germline V CDR1 and CDR2: SGHRS, YFSETQ. V was clipped by 4 bases and J by 4 bases; unmatched bases: 8. CDR3 length: 15 amino acids. CDR3 in amino acids: CASSLRDREGETQYF. The CDR3 DNA reads TGCGCCAGCAGCCTCCGGGACAGGGAGGGAGAGACCCAGTACTTC.

This clonotype has only a few counts. The chain combines TRBV12-3 or TRBV12-4 with TRBJ1-2, with D maybe TRBD1 (5 bases). Trimming took off 8 bases at V and 8 bases at J, with 18 bases between the two ends. The CDR3 runs 13 residues. CDR3 amino acids: CASFMGLYGGYTF. CDR3 coding DNA: TGTGCCAGCTTCATGGGACTTTATGGGGGCTACACCTTC.

The sample holds a few counts of this clonotype. J is TRBJ2-2 and V is TRBV10-1, with no clear D. Trimming removed 2 bases from V and 4 bases from J, with 5 bases in between. The CDR3 length is 13 residues. Germline V gene lookup returns CDR1 WNHNN and CDR2 SYGVQD (reference sequence). This chain's CDR3 is CASSEIITGELFF. The CDR3 DNA reads TGCGCCAGCAGTGAGATTATCACCGGGGAGCTGTTTTTT.

This rearrangement joins TRBV5-1 to TRBJ2-1, with TRBD2 identical over 8 bases. The CDR3 length is 15 residues. The ends lost 0 bases at V and 9 bases at J; junction bases unmatched: 8. Germline CDR1 reads SGHRS; CDR2 reads YFSETQ. The CDR3 DNA is TGCGCCAGCAGCTTGGGGAGCGGGAGATCGGCTGAGCAGTTCTTC. Translation: CASSLGSGRSAEQFF.

This clonotype came up a few times. The rearrangement uses TRBV4-1 and TRBJ1-5, with a possible D match to TRBD1 (6 bases). The CDR3 has 16 residues. V was clipped by 0 bases and J by 5 bases, with 14 bases between them. Germline loops: CDR1 MGHRA, CDR2 YSYEKL. CDR3 region: CASSQETGTIDQPQHF. The CDR3 nucleotides read TGCGCCAGCAGCCAAGAAACAGGGACAATCGATCAGCCCCAGCATTTT.

This clonotype was found many times. A junction end diverges from the germline sequence, so it may reflect a read error. The V call is TRBV5-1, the J call TRBJ1-5, with 8 bases identical to TRBD1. This CDR3 has 15 residues. CDR1 SGHRS and CDR2 YFSETQ come from the germline V gene. The CDR3 spells CASSSGTGGNQPQHF. In DNA, the CDR3 is TGTGCCAGCAGCTCGGGGACAGGTGGCAATCAGCCCCAGCATTTT. The variable domain in full, with the rest retrieved from reference TRBV5-1 and TRBJ1-5, is KAGVTQTPRYLIKTRGQQVTLSCSPISGHRSVSWYQQTPGQGLQFLFEYFSETQRNKGNFPGRFSGRQFSNSRSEMNVSTLELGDSALYLCASSSGTGGNQPQHFGDGTRLSIL.

This clonotype occurred many times. V gene TRBV20-1 combines with J gene TRBJ1-5; D may be TRBD1 (6 bases). CDR1 DFQATT and CDR2 SNEGSKA come from the germline V gene (reference sequence). The CDR3 length is 15 residues. Trimming removed 0 bases at V and 3 bases at J, with 12 bases between. The CDR3 coding sequence is TGCAGTGCTAGAGATCTACAGGGCTACAATCAGCCCCAGCATTTT. Protein sequence: CSARDLQGYNQPQHF.